Presented here are 8 T cell receptor beta chains from one specimen sequenced in a study of cytomegalovirus exposure and HLA in healthy donors. PCR was performed using 60 Vbeta and 13 Jbeta primers. Generated by immunoSEQ multiplex PCR, the TCRdb table keeps only in-frame clones and is missing some. This sample yields some 120,000 clones, of which 75% to 80% are seen a single time; approximately 3.8% belongs to the top ten. The sample taken for sequencing was PBMCs. Receptor source: a man aged 40-49 years in good health and CMV-seronegative.

Only one count was recorded for this clone. This chain joins TRBV5-1 and TRBJ2-4, with 9 positions matching TRBD1. This CDR3 comprises 14 residues. J lost 8 bases, V lost 3 bases, and 6 bases had no gene match. Germline lookup yields CDR1 SGHRS and CDR2 YFSETQ. CDR3 in amino acids: CASSYRDREDIQYF. The CDR3 DNA reads TGCGCCAGCAGCTACCGGGACAGGGAGGACATTCAGTACTTC.

This clone was counted a single time. The J gene is TRBJ1-2, the V gene TRBV30; D is possibly TRBD1 (5 bases). Germline V gives CDR1 GTSNPN, CDR2 SVGIG (reference sequence). The length of the CDR3 is 13 residues. Trimming cost V 2 bases and J 2 bases, with 9 bases left between them. The CDR3 nucleotides are TGTGCCTGGAGTAAGGGGTCCAACTATGGCTACACCTTC. This gives the protein CAWSKGSNYGYTF.

V usage is TRBV7-2 and J usage is TRBJ2-7; the D gene is possibly TRBD1 (6 bases). Trimming cost V 4 bases and J 6 bases, with 13 bases left between them. CDR1 is SGHTA, CDR2 FQGNSA, per germline. There are 13 residues in the CDR3. The CDR3 protein is CASSSGHPREQYF. For the CDR3, the DNA is TGTGCCAGCAGCTCGGGACATCCTCGCGAGCAGTACTTC.

The V and J genes are TRBV7-8 and TRBJ1-1; 8 positions match TRBD1. In germline, CDR1 is SGHVS, CDR2 FQNEAQ. V shed 5 bases, J shed 4 bases, and the junction held 9 bases outside the gene matches. CDR3 length equals 15 residues. CDR3 sequence: CASSTDRGGSTEAFF. In DNA form, the CDR3 reads TGTGCCAGCAGCACCGACAGGGGCGGGAGCACTGAAGCTTTCTTT.

V gene TRBV6-6 combines with J gene TRBJ1-4, with D possibly being TRBD1 (6 bases). This CDR3 has 13 amino acids. Trimming took 5 bases from V and 5 from J, leaving 9 bases between them. The germline V gene encodes CDR1 MNHNY and CDR2 SVGAGI (reference sequence). DNA of the CDR3: TGTGCCAGCAGTACAGACAGGAATGAAAAACTGTTTTTT. Residues: CASSTDRNEKLFF.

The chain has TRBV7-3 and TRBJ2-3, with TRBD2 identical over 7 bases. With V trimmed by 5 bases and J by 4 bases, 9 bases remained unmatched. Looked up from germline, CDR1 is SGHTA and CDR2 is FQGTGA. The CDR3 totals 15 residues. The CDR3 region is CASSPGTTPADTQYF. The CDR3 nucleotides read TGTGCCAGCAGCCCCGGGACTACTCCGGCAGATACGCAGTATTTT.

This chain joins TRBV7-9 and TRBJ1-1; 7 bases align to TRBD1. There are 12 residues in the CDR3. V gave up 5 bases and J gave up 7 bases; unmatched junction bases: 4. Germline V gene data show CDR1 as SEHNR and CDR2 as FQNEAQ (reference sequence). The CDR3 nucleotides read TGTGCCAGCAGCCCCCGGGACAGTGAAGCTTTCTTT. It is translated as CASSPRDSEAFF.

This clone has only a few counts. The chain employs TRBV11-2 and TRBJ2-3; D uncertain. The ends were cut back, 2 bases at V and 4 bases at J, with 7 bases in the middle. CDR1 is SGHAT and CDR2 is FQNNGV in the germline V gene. The CDR3 spans 13 residues. CDR3 nucleotide sequence: TGTGCCAGCAGCTTAATAAGCTCAGATACGCAGTATTTT. Its translation is CASSLISSDTQYF.